This is a list of T cell receptor beta chains from one sample in a study of blood T cell repertoires in COVID-19. TCRdb's copy holds only in-frame clones and misses some; the assay was immunoSEQ multiplex PCR. Among 250,000 to 300,000 clones listed, roughly 80% were seen once. Sample: peripheral blood. These receptors were taken from a man in his 60s who had recovered from COVID-19. The CDR3 runs from the conserved cysteine through the conserved F or W. D genes are given only for firm matches. For some rows the clone size is stated as once, few or many, or as a class when expanded; others skip it.

size	V	J	D	DNA	CDR3
-	TRBV5-4	TRBJ2-7	TRBD1	TGTGCCAGCAGCCCACAGGGGGCGCTTGGGGGGAACGAGCAGTACTTC	CASSPQGALGGNEQYF
few	TRBV2	TRBJ1-5	-	TGTGCCAGCAGAACCGGGGGCAATCAGCCCCAGCATTTT	CASRTGGNQPQHF
-	TRBV6-6	TRBJ1-1	TRBD1	TGTGCCAGTACCCGGACAGGGAACGCTGAAGCTTTCTTT	CASTRTGNAEAFF
once	TRBV2	TRBJ1-6	TRBD1	TGTGCCAAAAGACAGGGGCGAACACCCCTCCACTTT	CAKRQGRTPLHF
-	TRBV5-1	TRBJ2-3	TRBD1	TGCGCCAGCAGCCTCGGGACAGGAGCAAGCACAGATACGCAGTATTTT	CASSLGTGASTDTQYF
-	TRBV12-3/TRBV12-4	TRBJ1-1	TRBD1	TGTGCCACCGAACGGGACAGGGACACTGAAGCTTTCTTT	CATERDRDTEAFF
-	TRBV5-8	TRBJ2-2	TRBD2	TGTGCCAGCAGTCGGGGGACTATAATTATTAACACCGGGGAGCTGTTTTTT	CASSRGTIIINTGELFF
once	TRBV12-3/TRBV12-4	TRBJ1-2	TRBD1	TGTGCCAGCAGTAAACAGGGGATCTATGGCTACACCTTC	CASSKQGIYGYTF
once	TRBV11-2	TRBJ2-7	-	TGTGCCAGCAGCTTTCAGGCTGGCTACGAGCAGTACTTC	CASSFQAGYEQYF
once	TRBV5-1	TRBJ1-1	-	TGCGCCAGCAGCTTGGTTGGGAGCACTGAAGCTTTCTTT	CASSLVGSTEAFF
-	TRBV11-2	TRBJ1-2	-	TGTGCCAGCAGCTTATGGGGAGGCTATGGCTACACCTTC	CASSLWGGYGYTF
-	TRBV7-2	TRBJ1-1	-	TGTGCCAGCAGCTTAGAGTTGGGGGCCCCTGAAGCTTTCTTT	CASSLELGAPEAFF
once	TRBV30	TRBJ1-2	-	TGTGCCTGGAACAGAATTGGGGGGATTGCGGGCTACACCTTC	CAWNRIGGIAGYTF
-	TRBV24-1	TRBJ2-1	-	TGTGCCACGGCGGCAGCAGAATACAATGAGCAGTTCTTC	CATAAAEYNEQFF
once	TRBV19	TRBJ2-5	TRBD2	TGTGCCAGTAGATCGTCGTGGCTAGCGGGTCAAGAGACCCAGTACTTC	CASRSSWLAGQETQYF
-	TRBV29-1	TRBJ2-6	-	TGCAGCGTTGGCGAGGGCTCCGGGGCCAACGTCCTGACTTTC	CSVGEGSGANVLTF
-	TRBV2	TRBJ2-3	-	TGTGCCAGCAGTGCACAGGGACTATCCACAGATACGCAGTATTTT	CASSAQGLSTDTQYF
once	TRBV3-1/TRBV3-2	TRBJ2-1	-	TGTGCCAGCAGCCAGGCCTCGAGGGCGGGAACCTACAATGAGCAGTTCTTC	CASSQASRAGTYNEQFF
-	TRBV6-5	TRBJ2-1	TRBD2	TGTGCCAGCAGTTACGCGGTAGCGGGGGGGTCTAGTGAGCAGTTCTTC	CASSYAVAGGSSEQFF
-	TRBV9	TRBJ2-3	-	TGTGCCAGCAGCGTAGATAGGGGCCTCACAGATACGCAGTATTTT	CASSVDRGLTDTQYF
-	TRBV14	TRBJ1-4	TRBD1	TGTGCCAGCAGCCAAATGACAGGGGAGGGCGCAACTAATGAAAAACTGTTTTTT	CASSQMTGEGATNEKLFF
-	TRBV11-1	TRBJ2-1	TRBD2	TGTGCCAGCAGCTCCCGGACTAGCGGGGTAAAAAATGAGCAGTTCTTC	CASSSRTSGVKNEQFF
-	TRBV5-1	TRBJ1-6	-	TGCGCCAGCAGCTTGGGACAGAATTCACCCCTCCACTTT	CASSLGQNSPLHF
-	TRBV15	TRBJ2-5	-	TGTGCCACCAGCAGAGTTAGGGTCGGGATCGCCGGAGAGACCCAGTACTTC	CATSRVRVGIAGETQYF
-	TRBV5-1	TRBJ2-7	TRBD1	TGCGCCAGCAGCACGGGACAGGGGTCCTACGAGCAGTACTTC	CASSTGQGSYEQYF
few	TRBV7-6	TRBJ1-6	TRBD1	TGTGCCAGCAGCTATCGACAGGGTGATTCACCCCTCCACTTT	CASSYRQGDSPLHF
once	TRBV7-2	TRBJ2-2	-	TGTGCCAGCAGCCCCGACGACAGGCGGGCCGGGGAGCTGTTTTTT	CASSPDDRRAGELFF
few	TRBV3-1/TRBV3-2	TRBJ2-7	-	TGTGCCAGCAGCCGAGGTAGCGCCTACGAGCAGTACTTC	CASSRGSAYEQYF
-	TRBV5-6	TRBJ2-3	TRBD2	TGTGCCAGCAGCTCGGGACTAGCGGCCGGGCTCCGGGATACGCAGTATTTT	CASSSGLAAGLRDTQYF
-	TRBV18	TRBJ1-5	-	TGTGCCAGCTCACCCGCCAGGGCCAACGGCAATCAGCCCCAGCATTTT	CASSPARANGNQPQHF
-	TRBV28	TRBJ1-2	-	TGTGCCAGCAGTATACAGGGACACTATGGCTACACCTTC	CASSIQGHYGYTF
-	TRBV28	TRBJ1-2	-	TGTGCCAGCAGTTTACTGGCAGCTAACTATGGCTACACCTTC	CASSLLAANYGYTF
-	TRBV3-1/TRBV3-2	TRBJ2-3	-	TGTGCCAGCAGCCAACTGGGCAGGGATACGCAGTATTTT	CASSQLGRDTQYF
-	TRBV29-1	TRBJ1-1	-	TGCAGCGTTGTCCGCCAGGCGAACACTGAAGCTTTCTTT	CSVVRQANTEAFF
-	TRBV10-3	TRBJ1-1	-	TGTGCCTCCAAAGGGGCCCCAAGGAACACTGAAGCTTTCTTT	CASKGAPRNTEAFF
-	TRBV18	TRBJ1-5	TRBD1	TGTGCCAGCTCACCCGGGACAGGGAAGCGCCAGCCCCAGCATTTT	CASSPGTGKRQPQHF
-	TRBV27	TRBJ1-1	TRBD1	TGTGCCAGCAGGGGACAGTATCCACACACTGAAGCTTTCTTT	CASRGQYPHTEAFF
-	TRBV6-1	TRBJ1-2	-	TGTGCCAGCAGTGAAATCGGCAGGTCGGGCTACACCTTC	CASSEIGRSGYTF
few	TRBV2	TRBJ2-1	TRBD2	TGTGCCAGCAGAGTAGCGGGGGGGCGGGTTGATGAGCAGTTCTTC	CASRVAGGRVDEQFF
once	TRBV27	TRBJ2-6	-	TGTGCCAGCAGAACGGTAGCTGGGGCCAACGTCCTGACTTTC	CASRTVAGANVLTF
-	TRBV28	TRBJ2-1	TRBD1	TGTGCCAGCAGTTTGGGGACAGGGGGCGTCCAGTTCTTC	CASSLGTGGVQFF
once	TRBV2	TRBJ2-3	-	TGTGCCAGCAGCCCCACCCCAGCGGGCACAGATACGCAGTATTTT	CASSPTPAGTDTQYF
-	TRBV21-1	TRBJ2-4	-	TGTGCCAGCAGCGGACGGGACAGGGTTAATGCAAACATTCAGTACTTC	CASSGRDRVNANIQYF
few	TRBV18	TRBJ1-1	TRBD1	TGTGCCAGCTCACAACAGGGGGTTCTCGCTGAAGCTTTCTTT	CASSQQGVLAEAFF